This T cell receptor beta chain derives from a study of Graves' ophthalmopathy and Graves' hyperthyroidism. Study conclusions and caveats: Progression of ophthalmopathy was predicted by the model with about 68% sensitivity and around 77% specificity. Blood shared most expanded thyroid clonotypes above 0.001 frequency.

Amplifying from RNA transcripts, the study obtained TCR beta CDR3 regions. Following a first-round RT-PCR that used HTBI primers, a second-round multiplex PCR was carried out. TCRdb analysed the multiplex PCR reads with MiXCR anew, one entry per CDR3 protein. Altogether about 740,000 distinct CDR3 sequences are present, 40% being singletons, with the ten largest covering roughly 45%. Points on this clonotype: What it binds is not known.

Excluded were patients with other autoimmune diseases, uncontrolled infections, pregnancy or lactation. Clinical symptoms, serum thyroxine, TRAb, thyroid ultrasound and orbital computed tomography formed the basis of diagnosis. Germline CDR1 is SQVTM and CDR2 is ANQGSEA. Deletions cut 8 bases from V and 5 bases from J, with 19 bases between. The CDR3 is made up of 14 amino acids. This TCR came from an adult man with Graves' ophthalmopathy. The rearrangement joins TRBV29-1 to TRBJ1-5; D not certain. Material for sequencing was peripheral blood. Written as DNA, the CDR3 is TGCAGCAGCCAAGATCGCACACCTGATCAGCCCCAGCATTTT. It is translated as CSSQDRTPDQPQHF.